This TCR beta chain was identified during a study of beta chain features in type 1 diabetes. Study-level findings and limits: TCRB repertoires of naive, central memory and Treg cells appeared more similar among patients than among healthy donors.

V lost 3 bases, J lost 5 bases, and 15 bases stayed unmatched. The CDR3 length is 18 residues. Germline V gives CDR1 MNHEY, CDR2 SMNVEV (reference sequence). This clone was seen a few times. Its antigen remains unknown. The whole isolated RNA underwent reverse transcription, so sequencing captured expressed TCRB transcripts. The assay was immunoSEQ multiplex PCR, and TCRdb's table has in-frame clones only and misses some. The sample gives about 620,000 clones, roughly 16% of which show up once; under 0.095% is in the top ten. The clonotype originates from a man aged 18 to 30 in good health. Material for sequencing was naive CD4+ T cells from blood. The chain is built from TRBV27 and TRBJ2-1, with 8 nucleotides matching TRBD1. CDR3 DNA sequence: TGTGCCAGCAGTTTTGGGACGGGGTGGGACAGGACACACAATGAGCAGTTCTTC. Protein: CASSFGTGWDRTHNEQFF.